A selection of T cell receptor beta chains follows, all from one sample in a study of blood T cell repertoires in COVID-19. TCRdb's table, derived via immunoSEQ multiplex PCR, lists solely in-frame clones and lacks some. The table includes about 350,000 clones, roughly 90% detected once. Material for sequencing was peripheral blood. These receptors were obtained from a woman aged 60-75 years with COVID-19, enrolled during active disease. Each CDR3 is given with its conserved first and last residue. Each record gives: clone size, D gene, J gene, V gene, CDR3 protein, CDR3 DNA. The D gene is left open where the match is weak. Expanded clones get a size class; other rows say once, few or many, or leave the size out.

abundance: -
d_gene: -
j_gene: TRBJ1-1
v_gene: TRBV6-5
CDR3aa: CASSYSTERLNTEAFF
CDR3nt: TGTGCCAGCAGTTACTCGACCGAGAGGCTAAACACTGAAGCTTTCTTT

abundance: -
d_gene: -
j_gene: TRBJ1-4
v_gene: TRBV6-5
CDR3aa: CASSYHRDTKEKLFF
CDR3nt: TGTGCCAGCAGTTATCACCGGGACACAAAAGAAAAACTGTTTTTT

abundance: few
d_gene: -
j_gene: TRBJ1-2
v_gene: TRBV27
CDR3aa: CASSLTGHYGYTF
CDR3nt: TGTGCCAGCAGTTTAACAGGGCACTATGGCTACACCTTC

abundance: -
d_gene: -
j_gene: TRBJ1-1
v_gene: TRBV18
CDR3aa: CASSPTNKNTEAFF
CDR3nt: TGTGCCAGCTCACCGACAAACAAGAACACTGAAGCTTTCTTT

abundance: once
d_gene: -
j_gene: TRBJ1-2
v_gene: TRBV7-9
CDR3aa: CASSLAVGEVDYGYTF
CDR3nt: TGTGCCAGCAGCTTAGCTGTGGGAGAGGTAGACTATGGCTACACCTTC

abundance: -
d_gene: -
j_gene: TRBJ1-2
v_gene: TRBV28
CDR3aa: CASSSPNRVVRGYTF
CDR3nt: TGTGCCAGCAGTTCACCAAACAGGGTGGTCAGGGGCTACACCTTC

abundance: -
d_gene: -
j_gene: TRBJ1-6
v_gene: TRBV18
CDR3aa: CASSRDSQRSPLHF
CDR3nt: TGTGCCAGCTCAAGGGACTCTCAGAGGTCACCCCTCCACTTT

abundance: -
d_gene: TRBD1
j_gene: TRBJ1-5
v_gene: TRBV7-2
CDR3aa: CASSLGQGSSQPQHF
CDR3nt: TGTGCCAGCAGCCTTGGACAGGGGTCAAGTCAGCCCCAGCATTTT

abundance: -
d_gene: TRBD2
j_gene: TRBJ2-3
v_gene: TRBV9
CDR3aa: CASSVESGGLTDTQYF
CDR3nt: TGTGCCAGCAGCGTAGAGAGCGGGGGGCTCACAGATACGCAGTATTTT

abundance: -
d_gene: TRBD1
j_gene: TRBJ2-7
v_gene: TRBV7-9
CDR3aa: CASSPGTGPTYEQYF
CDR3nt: TGTGCCAGCAGCCCCGGGACAGGACCGACCTACGAGCAGTACTTC

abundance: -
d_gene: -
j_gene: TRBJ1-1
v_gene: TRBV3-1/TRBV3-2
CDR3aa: CASSQSGEVSAFF
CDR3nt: TGTGCCAGCAGCCAATCAGGCGAAGTTTCAGCTTTCTTT

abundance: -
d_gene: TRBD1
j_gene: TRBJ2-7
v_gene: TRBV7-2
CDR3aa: CASSRDRVGEQYF
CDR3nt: TGTGCCAGCAGTCGGGACAGGGTGGGAGAGCAGTACTTC

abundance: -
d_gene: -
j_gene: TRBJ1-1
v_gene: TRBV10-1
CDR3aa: CASIPGQTNTEAFF
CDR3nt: TGCGCCAGCATACCGGGACAAACGAACACTGAAGCTTTCTTT

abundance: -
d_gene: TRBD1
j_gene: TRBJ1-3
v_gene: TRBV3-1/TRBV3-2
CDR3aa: CASSQHTGAGNTIYF
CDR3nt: TGTGCCAGCAGCCAACACACAGGGGCAGGAAACACCATATATTTT

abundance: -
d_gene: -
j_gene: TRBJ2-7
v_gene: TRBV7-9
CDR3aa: CASSSAGTTPEQYF
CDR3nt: TGTGCCAGCTCTTCAGCAGGGACAACGCCCGAGCAGTACTTC

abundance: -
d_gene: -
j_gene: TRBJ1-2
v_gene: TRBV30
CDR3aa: CAWSWGPYGYTF
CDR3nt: TGTGCCTGGAGTTGGGGGCCCTATGGCTACACCTTC

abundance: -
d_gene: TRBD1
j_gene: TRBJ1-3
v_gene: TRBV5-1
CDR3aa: CASAQTGGGGNTIYF
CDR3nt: TGCGCCAGCGCTCAAACAGGGGGCGGTGGAAACACCATATATTTT

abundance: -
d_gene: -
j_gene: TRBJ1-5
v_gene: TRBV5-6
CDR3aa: CASSWLAGGNQPQHF
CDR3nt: TGTGCCAGCAGCTGGTTGGCCGGGGGCAATCAGCCCCAGCATTTT

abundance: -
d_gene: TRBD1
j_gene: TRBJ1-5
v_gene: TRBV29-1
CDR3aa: CSVPGQVAGQPQHF
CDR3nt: TGCAGCGTCCCGGGACAGGTCGCAGGACAGCCCCAGCATTTT

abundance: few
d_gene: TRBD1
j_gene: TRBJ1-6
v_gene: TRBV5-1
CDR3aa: CASSWDRGFSPLHF
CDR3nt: TGCGCCAGCAGCTGGGACAGGGGGTTTTCACCCCTCCACTTT

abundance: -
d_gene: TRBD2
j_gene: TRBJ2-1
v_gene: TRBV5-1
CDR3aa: CASRAGRSYNEQFF
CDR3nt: TGCGCCAGCCGGGCCGGGAGGTCCTACAATGAGCAGTTCTTC

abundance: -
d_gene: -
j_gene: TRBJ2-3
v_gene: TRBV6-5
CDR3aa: CASSWRGYGTQYF
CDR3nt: TGTGCCAGCAGTTGGCGGGGATACGGTACGCAGTATTTT

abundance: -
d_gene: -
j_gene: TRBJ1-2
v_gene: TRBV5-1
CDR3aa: CASSLSQGNYGYTF
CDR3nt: TGCGCCAGCAGCTTGTCTCAGGGTAACTATGGCTACACCTTC

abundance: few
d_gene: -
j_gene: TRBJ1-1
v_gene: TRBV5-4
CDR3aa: CASTRTSLNTEAFF
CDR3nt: TGTGCCAGCACCAGAACAAGTCTGAACACTGAAGCTTTCTTT

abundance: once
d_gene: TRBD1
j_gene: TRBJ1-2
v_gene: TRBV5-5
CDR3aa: CASSPGQGYRGYTF
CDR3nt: TGTGCCAGCAGCCCGGGACAGGGTTATCGTGGCTACACCTTC

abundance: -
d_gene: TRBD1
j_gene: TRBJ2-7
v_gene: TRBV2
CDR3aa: CASRGQGLPYEQYF
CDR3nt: TGTGCCAGCAGGGGACAGGGGTTACCCTACGAGCAGTACTTC

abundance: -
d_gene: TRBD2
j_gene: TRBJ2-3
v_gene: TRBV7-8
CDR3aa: CASSLVGGASGETDTQYF
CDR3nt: TGTGCCAGCAGCTTAGTAGGGGGGGCTAGCGGGGAGACAGATACGCAGTATTTT

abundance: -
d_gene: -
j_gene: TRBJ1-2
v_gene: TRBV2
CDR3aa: CASSVGQVVGGYTF
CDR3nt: TGTGCCAGCAGTGTAGGTCAGGTCGTGGGCGGCTACACCTTC

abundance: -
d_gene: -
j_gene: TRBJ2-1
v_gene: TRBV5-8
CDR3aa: CASSSSGSYYNEQFF
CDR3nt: TGTGCCAGCAGCAGTAGCGGATCATACTACAATGAGCAGTTCTTC